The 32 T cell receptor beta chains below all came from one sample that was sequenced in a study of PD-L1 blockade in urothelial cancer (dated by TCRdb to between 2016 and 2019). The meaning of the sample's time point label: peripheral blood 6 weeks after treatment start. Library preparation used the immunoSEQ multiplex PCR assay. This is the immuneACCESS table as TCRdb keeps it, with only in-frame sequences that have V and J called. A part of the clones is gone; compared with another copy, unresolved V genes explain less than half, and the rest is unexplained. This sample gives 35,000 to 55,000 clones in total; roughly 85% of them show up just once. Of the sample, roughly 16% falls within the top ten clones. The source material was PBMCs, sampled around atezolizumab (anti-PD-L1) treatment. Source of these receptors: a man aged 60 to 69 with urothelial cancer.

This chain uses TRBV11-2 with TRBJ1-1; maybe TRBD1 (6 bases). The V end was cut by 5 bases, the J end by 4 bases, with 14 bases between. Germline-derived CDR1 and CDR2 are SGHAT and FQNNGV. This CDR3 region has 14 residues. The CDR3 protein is CASSPNRAVTEAFF. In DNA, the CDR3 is TGTGCCAGCAGCCCGAACAGGGCGGTCACTGAAGCTTTCTTT.

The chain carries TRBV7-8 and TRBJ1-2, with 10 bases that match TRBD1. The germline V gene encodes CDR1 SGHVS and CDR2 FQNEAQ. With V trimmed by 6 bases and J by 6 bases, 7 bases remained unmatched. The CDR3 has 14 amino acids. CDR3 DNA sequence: TGTGCCAGCAGGACTCAGGGACAGGGGCATGGCTACACCTTC. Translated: CASRTQGQGHGYTF.

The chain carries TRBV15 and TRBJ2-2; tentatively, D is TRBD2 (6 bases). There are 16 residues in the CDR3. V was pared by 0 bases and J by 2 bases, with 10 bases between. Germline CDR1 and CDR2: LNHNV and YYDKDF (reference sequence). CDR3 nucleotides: TGTGCCACCAGCAGAGATAGCGGACTTAACACCGGGGAGCTGTTTTTT. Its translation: CATSRDSGLNTGELFF.

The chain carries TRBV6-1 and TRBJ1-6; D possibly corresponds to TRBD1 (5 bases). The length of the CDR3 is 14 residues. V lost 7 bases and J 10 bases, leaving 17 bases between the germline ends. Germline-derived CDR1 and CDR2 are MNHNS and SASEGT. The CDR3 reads CASTPGGDGSPLHF. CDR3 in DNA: TGTGCCAGCACCCCTGGGGGGGATGGGTCACCCCTCCACTTT.

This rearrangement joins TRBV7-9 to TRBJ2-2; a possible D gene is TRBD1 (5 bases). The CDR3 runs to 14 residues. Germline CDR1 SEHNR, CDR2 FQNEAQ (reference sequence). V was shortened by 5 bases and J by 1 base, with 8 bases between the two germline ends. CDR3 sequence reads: CASSLTVNTGELFF. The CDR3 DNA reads TGTGCCAGCAGCCTGACAGTGAACACCGGGGAGCTGTTTTTT. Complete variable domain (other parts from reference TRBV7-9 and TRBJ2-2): DTGVSQNPRHKITKRGQNVTFRCDPISEHNRLYWYRQTLGQGPEFLTYFQNEAQLEKSRLLSDRFSAERPKGSFSTLEIQRTEQGDSAMYLCASSLTVNTGELFFGEGSRLTVL.

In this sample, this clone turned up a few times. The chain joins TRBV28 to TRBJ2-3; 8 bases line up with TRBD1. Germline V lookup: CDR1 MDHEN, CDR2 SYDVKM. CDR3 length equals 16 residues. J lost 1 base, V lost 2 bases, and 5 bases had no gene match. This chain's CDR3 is CASSLGQGLGTDTQYF. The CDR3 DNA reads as TGTGCCAGCAGTTTAGGACAGGGTTTGGGCACAGATACGCAGTATTTT.

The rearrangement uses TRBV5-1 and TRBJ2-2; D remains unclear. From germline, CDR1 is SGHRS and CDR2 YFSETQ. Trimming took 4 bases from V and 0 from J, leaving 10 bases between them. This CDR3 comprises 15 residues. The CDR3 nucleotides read TGCGCCAGCAGCGTCCAGATGTCGAACACCGGGGAGCTGTTTTTT. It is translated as CASSVQMSNTGELFF. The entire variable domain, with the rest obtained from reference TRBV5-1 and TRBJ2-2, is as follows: KAGVTQTPRYLIKTRGQQVTLSCSPISGHRSVSWYQQTPGQGLQFLFEYFSETQRNKGNFPGRFSGRQFSNSRSEMNVSTLELGDSALYLCASSVQMSNTGELFFGEGSRLTVL.

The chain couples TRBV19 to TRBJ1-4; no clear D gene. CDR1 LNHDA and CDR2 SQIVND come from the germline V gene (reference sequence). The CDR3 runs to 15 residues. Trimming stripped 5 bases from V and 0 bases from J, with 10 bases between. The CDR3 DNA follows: TGTGCCAGTAGTTTCCGGACTACAACTAATGAAAAACTGTTTTTT. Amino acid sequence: CASSFRTTTNEKLFF.

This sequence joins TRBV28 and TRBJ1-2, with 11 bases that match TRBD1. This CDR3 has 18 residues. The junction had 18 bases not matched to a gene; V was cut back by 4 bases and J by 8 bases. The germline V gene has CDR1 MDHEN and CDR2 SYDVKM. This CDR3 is CASSSYYSGTGGMWGYTF. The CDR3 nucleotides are TGTGCCAGCAGTTCGTACTATTCCGGGACAGGGGGAATGTGGGGCTACACCTTC.

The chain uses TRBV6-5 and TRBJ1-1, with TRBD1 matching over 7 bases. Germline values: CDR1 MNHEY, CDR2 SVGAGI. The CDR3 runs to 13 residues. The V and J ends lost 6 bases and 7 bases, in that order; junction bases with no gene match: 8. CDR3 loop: CASRSQGPGEAFF. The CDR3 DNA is TGTGCCAGCAGGTCACAGGGGCCCGGTGAAGCTTTCTTT.

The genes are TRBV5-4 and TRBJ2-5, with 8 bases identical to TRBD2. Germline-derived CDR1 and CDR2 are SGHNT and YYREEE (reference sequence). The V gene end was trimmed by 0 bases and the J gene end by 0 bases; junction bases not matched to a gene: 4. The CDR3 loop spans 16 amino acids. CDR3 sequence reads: CASSLGRGDYQETQYF. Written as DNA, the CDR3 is TGTGCCAGCAGCTTGGGGCGGGGGGACTACCAAGAGACCCAGTACTTC.

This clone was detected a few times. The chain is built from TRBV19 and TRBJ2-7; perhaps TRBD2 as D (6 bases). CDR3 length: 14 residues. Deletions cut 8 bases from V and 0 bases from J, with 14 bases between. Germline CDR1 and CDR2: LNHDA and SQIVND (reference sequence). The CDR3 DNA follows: TGTGCCAGTGCGCGGGGCCGGAGCTCCTACGAGCAGTACTTC. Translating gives CASARGRSSYEQYF.

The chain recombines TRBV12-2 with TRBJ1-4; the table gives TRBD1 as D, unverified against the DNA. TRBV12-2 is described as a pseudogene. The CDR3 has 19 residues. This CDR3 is CASRPEGGRVEGTNEKLFF. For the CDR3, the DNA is TGTGCAAGTCGCCCAGAAGGGGGCAGGGTTGAGGGAACTAATGAAAAACTGTTTTTT.

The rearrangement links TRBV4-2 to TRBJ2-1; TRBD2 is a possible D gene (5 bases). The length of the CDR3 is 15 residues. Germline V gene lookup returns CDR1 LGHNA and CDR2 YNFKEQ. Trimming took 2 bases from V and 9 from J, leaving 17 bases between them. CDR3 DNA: TGTGCCAGCAGCCAATTTCTAGCTCCCCTGGGTGAGCAGTTCTTC. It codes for CASSQFLAPLGEQFF.

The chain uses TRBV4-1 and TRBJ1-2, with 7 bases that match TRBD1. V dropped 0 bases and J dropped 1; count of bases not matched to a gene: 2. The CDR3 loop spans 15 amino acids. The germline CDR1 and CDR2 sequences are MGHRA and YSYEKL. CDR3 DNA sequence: TGCGCCAGCAGCCAAGATCCAGGGGGTAACTATGGCTACACCTTC. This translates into CASSQDPGGNYGYTF.

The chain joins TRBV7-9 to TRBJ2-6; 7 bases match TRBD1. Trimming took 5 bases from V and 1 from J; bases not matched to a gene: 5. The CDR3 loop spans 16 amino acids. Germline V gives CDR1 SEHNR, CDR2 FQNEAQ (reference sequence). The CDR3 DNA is TGTGCCAGCAGCCAAAACAGGGGTTCTGGGGCCAACGTCCTGACTTTC. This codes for CASSQNRGSGANVLTF.

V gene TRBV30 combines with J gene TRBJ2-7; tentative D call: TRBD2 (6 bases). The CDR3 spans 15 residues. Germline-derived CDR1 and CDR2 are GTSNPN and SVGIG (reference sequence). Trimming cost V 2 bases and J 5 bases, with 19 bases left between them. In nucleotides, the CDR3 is TGTGCCTGGAGTCCCGGGGGTGGCCGGATGAACGAGCAGTACTTC. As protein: CAWSPGGGRMNEQYF.

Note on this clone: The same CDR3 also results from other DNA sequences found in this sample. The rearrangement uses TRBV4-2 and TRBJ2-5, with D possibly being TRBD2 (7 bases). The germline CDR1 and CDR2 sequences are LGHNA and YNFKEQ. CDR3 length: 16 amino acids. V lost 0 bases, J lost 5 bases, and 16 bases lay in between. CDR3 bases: TGTGCCAGCAGCCAAGAGGGAGGGGGGGCCCGGGAGACCCAGTACTTC. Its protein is CASSQEGGGARETQYF.

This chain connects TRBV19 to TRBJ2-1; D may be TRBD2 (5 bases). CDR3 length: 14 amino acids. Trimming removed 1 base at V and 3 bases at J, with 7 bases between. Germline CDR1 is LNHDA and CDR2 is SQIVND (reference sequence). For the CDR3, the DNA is TGTGCCAGTAGTATAGGAGGGTACTACAATGAGCAGTTCTTC. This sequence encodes CASSIGGYYNEQFF.

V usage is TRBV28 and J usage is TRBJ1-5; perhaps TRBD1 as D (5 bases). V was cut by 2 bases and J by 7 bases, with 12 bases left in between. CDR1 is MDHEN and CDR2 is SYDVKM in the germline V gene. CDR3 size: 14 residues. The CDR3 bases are TGTGCCAGCAGTTTAGCGGGGGGAGGACAGCCCCAGCATTTT. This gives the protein CASSLAGGGQPQHF.

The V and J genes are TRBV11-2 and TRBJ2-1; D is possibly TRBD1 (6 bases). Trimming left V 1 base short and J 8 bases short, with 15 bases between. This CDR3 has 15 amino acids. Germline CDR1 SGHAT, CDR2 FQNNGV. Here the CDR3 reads CASSLGGQRFDEQFF. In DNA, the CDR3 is TGTGCCAGCAGCTTAGGTGGACAGAGATTCGATGAGCAGTTCTTC. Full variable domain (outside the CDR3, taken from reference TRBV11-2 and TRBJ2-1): EAGVAQSPRYKIIEKRQSVAFWCNPISGHATLYWYQQILGQGPKLLIQFQNNGVVDDSQLPKDRFSAERLKGVDSTLKIQPAKLEDSAVYLCASSLGGQRFDEQFFGPGTRLTVL.

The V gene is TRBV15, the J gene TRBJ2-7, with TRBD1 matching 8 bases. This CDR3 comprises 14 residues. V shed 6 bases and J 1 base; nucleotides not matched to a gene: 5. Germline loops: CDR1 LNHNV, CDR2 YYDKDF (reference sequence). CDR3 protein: CATRARQGSYEQYF. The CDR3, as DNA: TGTGCCACCAGGGCGAGACAGGGGTCCTACGAGCAGTACTTC.

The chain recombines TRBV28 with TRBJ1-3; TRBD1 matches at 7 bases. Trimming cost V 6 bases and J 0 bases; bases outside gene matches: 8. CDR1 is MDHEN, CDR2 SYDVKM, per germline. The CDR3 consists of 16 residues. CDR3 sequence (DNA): TGTGCCAGCAGCTCGAGGACAGGAGCCTCTGGAAACACCATATATTTT. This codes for CASSSRTGASGNTIYF.

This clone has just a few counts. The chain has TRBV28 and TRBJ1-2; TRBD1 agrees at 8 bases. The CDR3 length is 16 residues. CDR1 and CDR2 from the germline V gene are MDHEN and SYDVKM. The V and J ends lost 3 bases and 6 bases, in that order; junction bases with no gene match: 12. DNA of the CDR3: TGTGCCAGCAGTTTGACCCTCGGGACAGGAGGGAATGGCTACACCTTC. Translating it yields CASSLTLGTGGNGYTF.

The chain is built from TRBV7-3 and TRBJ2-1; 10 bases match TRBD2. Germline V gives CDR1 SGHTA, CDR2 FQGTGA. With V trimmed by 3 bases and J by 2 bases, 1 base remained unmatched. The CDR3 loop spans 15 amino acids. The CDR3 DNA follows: TGTGCCAGCAGCTTGAGCGGGGGGGCCTACAATGAGCAGTTCTTC. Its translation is CASSLSGGAYNEQFF.

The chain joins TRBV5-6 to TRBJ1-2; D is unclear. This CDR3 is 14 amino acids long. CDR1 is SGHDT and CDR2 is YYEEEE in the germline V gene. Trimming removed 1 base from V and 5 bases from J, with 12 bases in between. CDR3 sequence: CASSLNGVVYGYTF. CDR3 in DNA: TGTGCCAGCAGCTTGAACGGGGTCGTATATGGCTACACCTTC.

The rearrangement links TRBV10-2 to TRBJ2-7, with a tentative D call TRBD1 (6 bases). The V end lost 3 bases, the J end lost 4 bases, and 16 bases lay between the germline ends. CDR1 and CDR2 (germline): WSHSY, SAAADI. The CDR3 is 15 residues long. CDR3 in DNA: TGCGCCAGCAGTGATGGGGGCGTAAGCCTTTACGAGCAGTACTTC. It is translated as CASSDGGVSLYEQYF.

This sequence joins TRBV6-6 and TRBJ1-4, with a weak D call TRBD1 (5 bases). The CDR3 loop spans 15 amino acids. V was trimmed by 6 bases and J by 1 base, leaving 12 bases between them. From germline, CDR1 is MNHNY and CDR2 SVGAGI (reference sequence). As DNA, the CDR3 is TGTGCCAGCAGGGGGCTGGGTATAACTAATGAAAAACTGTTTTTT. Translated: CASRGLGITNEKLFF.

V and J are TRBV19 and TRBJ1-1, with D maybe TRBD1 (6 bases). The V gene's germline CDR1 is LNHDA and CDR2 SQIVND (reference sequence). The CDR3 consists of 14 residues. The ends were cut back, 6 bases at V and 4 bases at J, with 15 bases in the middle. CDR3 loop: CASRPGEQGTEAFF. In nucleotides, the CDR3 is TGTGCCAGTAGGCCCGGGGAACAGGGCACTGAAGCTTTCTTT.

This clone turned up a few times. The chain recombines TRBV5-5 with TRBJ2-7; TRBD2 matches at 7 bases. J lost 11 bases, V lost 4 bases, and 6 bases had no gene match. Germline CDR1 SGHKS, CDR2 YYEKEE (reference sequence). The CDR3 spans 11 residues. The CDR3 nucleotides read TGTGCCAGCAGCGCCGTTGGGAGGGAGTACTTC. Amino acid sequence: CASSAVGREYF.

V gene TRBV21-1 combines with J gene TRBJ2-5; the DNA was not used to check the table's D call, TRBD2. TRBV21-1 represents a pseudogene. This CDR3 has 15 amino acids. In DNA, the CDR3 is TGTGCCAGCAGCAAAGTTTGGGGGGGGAAAGAGACCCAGTACTTC. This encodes CASSKVWGGKETQYF.

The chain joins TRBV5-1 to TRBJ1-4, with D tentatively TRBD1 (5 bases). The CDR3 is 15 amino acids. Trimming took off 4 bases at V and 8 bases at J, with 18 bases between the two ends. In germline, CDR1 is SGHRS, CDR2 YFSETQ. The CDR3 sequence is CASSPMTATREKLFF. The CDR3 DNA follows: TGCGCCAGCAGCCCGATGACAGCAACACGGGAAAAACTGTTTTTT.